This T cell receptor (beta chain) was captured by sequencing in a study of T cells in Graves' hyperthyroidism and ophthalmopathy. CDR3 length: 14 amino acids. V was clipped by 8 bases and J by 2 bases, with 16 bases between them. From germline, CDR1 is MNHEY and CDR2 SVGEGT. This clonotype was detected ten times or more. Authors of the study amplified TCR beta CDR3 regions from RNA transcripts. An initial round of RT-PCR targeting the TCR CDR3 relied on the HTBI primer set. MiXCR was run by TCRdb on the multiplex PCR reads, yielding one entry per CDR3 protein. The table has hundreds of thousands of distinct CDR3 sequences, approximately 23% seen once; the top ten hold roughly 40%.

This receptor was obtained from a woman in her thirties or forties with Graves' ophthalmopathy. This chain links TRBV6-2 or TRBV6-3 with TRBJ2-7; D remains ambiguous. Sequencing used blood. This CDR3 is CASGPFEVPYEQYF. The CDR3 nucleotides are TGTGCCAGCGGGCCGTTTGAGGTTCCCTACGAGCAGTACTTC.